This entry describes one TCR beta chain. The source of the sample is a study of blood T cell repertoires in COVID-19. Across the whole study: Sample material is recorded as cDNA or gDNA derived from T cells, B-cell-depleted T cells, or PBMCs.

Profiled with immunoSEQ multiplex PCR; TCRdb holds only in-frame clones, not every one. The sample shows 100,000 to 150,000 clones, around 90% of them seen only once. Sequencing was done on a sample of peripheral blood. This clonotype originated in a woman between 45 and 60 years old with active or convalescent COVID-19.

CDR3 in amino acids: CASSQGQGLNDGYTF. CDR3 in DNA: TGTGCCAGCAGCCAAGGGCAGGGGCTGAATGATGGCTACACCTTC. The V and J genes are TRBV3-1 (or the pseudogene TRBV3-2) and TRBJ1-2, with D tentatively TRBD1 (6 bases). Trimming pared 1 base from V and 6 bases from J, leaving 15 bases between. Per germline, CDR1 LGHDT and CDR2 YNNKEL (reference sequence). The CDR3 loop spans 15 amino acids.